Below are 8 T cell receptor beta chains sequenced from a single sample in a study of blood T cell repertoires in COVID-19. Only in-frame clones appear in the TCRdb table, and some are missing; sequencing was by immunoSEQ multiplex PCR. The sample yields roughly 32,000 clones, around 85% seen once. Sequenced sample: peripheral blood. These receptors all come from a man of 80 years or more with active COVID-19.

This chain joins TRBV3-1 (or the pseudogene TRBV3-2) and TRBJ2-6; 9 nucleotides agree with TRBD2. The V segment lost 6 bases and the J segment 0 bases; nucleotides outside the gene matches: 3. This CDR3 has 16 amino acids. CDR1 and CDR2 from the germline V gene are LGHDT and YNNKEL (reference sequence). CDR3 sequence (DNA): TGTGCCAGCAGGGGAGCGGGGGGCTCTGGGGCCAACGTCCTGACTTTC. It encodes CASRGAGGSGANVLTF.

The chain recombines TRBV7-2 with TRBJ2-2; tentative D call: TRBD2 (5 bases). The germline gives CDR1 SGHTA, CDR2 FQGNSA. The V and J ends lost 4 bases and 1 base respectively, with 13 bases between them. The CDR3 length is 16 residues. The CDR3 protein is CASSSHGIMNTGELFF. CDR3 nucleotide sequence: TGTGCCAGCAGCTCTCACGGGATAATGAACACCGGGGAGCTGTTTTTT.

The V call is TRBV30, the J call TRBJ1-1, with no clear D. Trimming stripped 2 bases from V and 1 base from J, with 5 bases between. CDR1 GTSNPN and CDR2 SVGIG come from the germline V gene (reference sequence). The CDR3 is 12 residues long. CDR3: CAWSIENTEAFF. The CDR3 bases are TGTGCCTGGAGTATAGAGAACACTGAAGCTTTCTTT.

This clone appeared a few times. The rearrangement uses TRBV10-3 and TRBJ2-3; 10 bases are shared with TRBD2. This CDR3 comprises 15 residues. Trimming at V came to 6 bases and at J to 3 bases, leaving 6 bases not matched to a gene. Germline CDR1 and CDR2: ENHRY and SYGVKD. Here the CDR3 reads CAIRTSGESTDTQYF. The CDR3 coding sequence is TGTGCCATCAGAACTAGCGGGGAATCGACAGATACGCAGTATTTT.

The chain recombines TRBV11-1 with TRBJ2-5, with D possibly TRBD1 on 5 matching bases. This CDR3 contains 13 residues. Germline V gene lookup returns CDR1 SGHAT and CDR2 FQDESV (reference sequence). V was pared by 7 bases and J by 4 bases, with 13 bases between. The CDR3 loop is CASTPRQGETQYF. The CDR3 region has the DNA TGTGCCAGCACCCCGAGGCAGGGAGAGACCCAGTACTTC.

V usage is TRBV18 and J usage is TRBJ1-4; D not resolved. Germline CDR1 reads KGHSH; CDR2 reads LQKENI. With 4 bases removed from V and 5 bases from J, the gap between germline ends came to 14 bases. There are 15 residues in the CDR3. This CDR3 reads CASSREGRRNEKLFF. The CDR3 bases are TGTGCCAGCTCACGGGAAGGGAGGAGAAATGAAAAACTGTTTTTT.

The chain combines TRBV6-2 or TRBV6-3 with TRBJ2-5, with 7 bases aligning to TRBD2. The CDR3 sequence is 18 residues long. The ends lost 2 bases at V and 5 bases at J; junction bases unmatched: 17. In germline, CDR1 is MNHEY, CDR2 SVGEGT. CDR3 amino acids: CASSYDSRRAGDRETQYF. The CDR3 nucleotides are TGTGCCAGCAGTTACGATTCTCGTCGGGCGGGGGACCGCGAGACCCAGTACTTC.

This clone was detected only once. The chain carries TRBV18 and TRBJ1-4; D gene unclear. The V end lost 5 bases, the J end lost 4 bases, and 14 bases lay between the germline ends. The germline V gene has CDR1 KGHSH and CDR2 LQKENI. This CDR3 spans 15 amino acids. The CDR3 nucleotides read TGTGCCAGCTCAGATACACGGACTGGTAATGAAAAACTGTTTTTT. As protein: CASSDTRTGNEKLFF.